Detailed here is one TCR beta chain. It has no known antigen specificity. There are no base qualities to consult, and no much larger clone falls within one base. These data belong to a study of neoadjuvant anti-PD-1 for oral cavity cancer (dated by TCRdb to about 2021). About the study as a whole: Three to four biweekly doses of nivolumab at 3 mg/kg were mostly administered to patients before curative-intent surgical resection. A fourth nivolumab dose was given around day 43 to patients without progression, and definitive surgical resection was performed in those patients on days 50-56. Patients with complete response, partial response or stable disease by RECIST 1.1 were defined as responders, whereas patients with progression were defined as non-responders. The parent correlative cohort had 12 to 13 patients and a response rate of 33%.

PBMC libraries used mostly roughly 500 ng of input genomic DNA for deep sequencing, with six replicates per sample. The immunoSEQ hsTCRbeta kit was used to prepare TCRbeta libraries according to the manufacturer's instructions. Sequencing of the completed libraries took place using an Illumina NovaSeq 6000 S4 flow cell after they had been pooled to about 3 nM. The authors processed their data as follows. Raw data preprocessing and quality control were performed with the immunoSEQ Analyzer. The analysis was limited to productive rearrangements, and each clonotype was defined by a unique CDR3 amino acid sequence. Repertoire clonality was estimated as the Gini-Simpson index, which was computed with the R package tcR. Gini indices were compared with Student's t test, and associations with tumor size change were assessed by Pearson correlation. TCRdb took this table from immuneACCESS and kept in-frame rearrangements with V and J called. Such tables lack part of the clones; where checked against another copy, unresolved V genes explain under half of the gap, and the rest is unexplained. V and J calls and clone size come straight from that table; D and trimming were deduced from the DNA. Counted in this sample were about 68,000 clones; approximately 81% of them appeared once. The ten largest clonotypes hold around 3.7% of the sample.

The time point label, read with the paper, signifies: after neoadjuvant nivolumab, at surgical resection. The patients had newly diagnosed stage II-IVA oral cavity squamous cell carcinoma and had not received any prior systemic or radiation treatment. Everyone in the cohort had locally advanced, HPV-negative oral cavity squamous cell carcinoma. No culture maintenance or expansion was done, as the peripheral blood mononuclear cells went straight to analysis. The samples were drawn from a longitudinal correlative study tied to a single-arm phase II trial testing neoadjuvant nivolumab in oral cavity squamous cell carcinoma. Genomic DNA-based TCRbeta sequencing was performed on subject-matched pre- and post-treatment PBMCs and tumors from three responders and three non-responders. Peripheral blood mononuclear cells were collected once before nivolumab treatment and again after treatment, at the time of surgery. The Maxwell RSC DNA from Cells kit was used to extract genomic DNA from PBMCs.

What the research found in general, with its limitations: A higher pretreatment blood Treg/Th17 ratio correlated with both higher pretreatment blood TCRbeta clonality and lower post-treatment tumor TCRbeta clonality. The TCR analyses had only three patients in each response group, and the authors called for validation in larger cohorts. After neoadjuvant nivolumab, T cell clonality (Gini index) in PBMCs was significantly higher in non-responders than in responders.

The sequence was collected from a person between 40 and 79 years old with oral cavity squamous cell carcinoma. The sequencing here drew on PBMCs, taken after nivolumab (anti-PD-1) treatment.

The CDR3 loop reads CASSPRATSGEQYF. The sequence in DNA is TGTGCCAGCAGCCCCCGGGCCACTAGCGGCGAGCAGTACTTC. The chain was built from TRBV7-2 and TRBJ2-7; 8 bases in the junction line up with TRBD2. The CDR1 and CDR2 encoded by the germline V gene are SGHTA and FQGNSA. Trimmed from V: 5 bases; trimmed from J: 6 bases; junction bases lacking a gene match: 9. Taken from cysteine to phenylalanine, the CDR3 has 14 residues. Kept here is only the CDR3 DNA, which spans 42 bases and is read in frame from base 1. When the CDR3 is completed using the reference TRBV7-2 and TRBJ2-7 genes on either side, the full variable domain is GAGVSQSPSNKVTEKGKDVELRCDPISGHTALYWYRQSLGQGLEFLIYFQGNSAPDKSGLPSDRFSAERTGGSVSTLTIQRTQQEDSAVYLCASSPRATSGEQYFGPGTRLTVT.